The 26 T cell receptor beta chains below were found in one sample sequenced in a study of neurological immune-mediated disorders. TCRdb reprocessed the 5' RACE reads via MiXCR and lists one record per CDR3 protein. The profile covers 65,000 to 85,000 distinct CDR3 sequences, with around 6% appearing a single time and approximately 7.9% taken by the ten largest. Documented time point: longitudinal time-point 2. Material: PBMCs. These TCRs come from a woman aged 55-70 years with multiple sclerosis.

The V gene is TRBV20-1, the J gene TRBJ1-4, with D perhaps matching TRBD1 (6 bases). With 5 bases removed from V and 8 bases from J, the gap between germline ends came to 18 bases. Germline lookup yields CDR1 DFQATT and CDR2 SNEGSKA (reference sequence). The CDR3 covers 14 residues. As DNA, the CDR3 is TGCAGTGCTTCCACAACCACAGGGAGAGAAAAACTGTTTTTT. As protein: CSASTTTGREKLFF.

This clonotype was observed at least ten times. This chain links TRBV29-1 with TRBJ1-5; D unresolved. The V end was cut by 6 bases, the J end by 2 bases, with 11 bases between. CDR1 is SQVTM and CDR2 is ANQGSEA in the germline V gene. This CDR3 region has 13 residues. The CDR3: CSVGNWGNQPQHF. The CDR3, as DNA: TGCAGCGTCGGCAACTGGGGCAATCAGCCCCAGCATTTT. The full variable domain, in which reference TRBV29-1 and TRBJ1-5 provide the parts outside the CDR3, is SAVISQKPSRDICQRGTSLTIQCQVDSQVTMMFWYRQQPGQSLTLIATANQGSEATYESGFVIDKFPISRPNLTFSTLTVSNMSPEDSSIYLCSVGNWGNQPQHFGDGTRLSIL.

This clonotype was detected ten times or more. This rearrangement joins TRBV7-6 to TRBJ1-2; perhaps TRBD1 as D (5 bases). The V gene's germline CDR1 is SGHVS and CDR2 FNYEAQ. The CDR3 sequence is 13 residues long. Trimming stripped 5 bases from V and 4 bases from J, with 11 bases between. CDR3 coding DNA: TGTGCCAGCAGCCGACCTGACAGCTATGGCTACACCTTC. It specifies CASSRPDSYGYTF. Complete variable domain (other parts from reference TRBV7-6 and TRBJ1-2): GAGVSQSPRYKVTKRGQDVALRCDPISGHVSLYWYRQALGQGPEFLTYFNYEAQQDKSGLPNDRFSAERPEGSISTLTIQRTEQRDSAMYRCASSRPDSYGYTFGSGTRLTVV.

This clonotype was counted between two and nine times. Here the CDR3 reads CASSQMDARLNEKLFF. The CDR3 DNA follows: TGTGCCAGCAGCCAAATGGACGCTAGACTTAATGAAAAACTGTTTTTT. The rearrangement joins TRBV7-9 to TRBJ1-4; D ambiguous. The CDR3 consists of 16 residues. CDR1 is SEHNR, CDR2 FQNEAQ, per germline (reference sequence). Trimming removed 5 bases at V and 4 bases at J, with 17 bases between.

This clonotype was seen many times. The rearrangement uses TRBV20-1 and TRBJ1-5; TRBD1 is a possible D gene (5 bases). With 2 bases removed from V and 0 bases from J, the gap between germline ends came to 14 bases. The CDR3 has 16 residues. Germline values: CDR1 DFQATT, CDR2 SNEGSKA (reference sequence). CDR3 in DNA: TGCAGTGCTAGAAAAGGGGCCGGCGATAGCAATCAGCCCCAGCATTTT. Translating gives CSARKGAGDSNQPQHF.

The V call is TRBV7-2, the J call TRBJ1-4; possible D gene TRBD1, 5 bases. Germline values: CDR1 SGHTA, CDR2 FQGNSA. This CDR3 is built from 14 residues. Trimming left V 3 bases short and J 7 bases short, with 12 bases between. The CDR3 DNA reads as TGTGCCAGCAGCTTTTCGGGGGTTAGTGAAAAACTGTTTTTT. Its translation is CASSFSGVSEKLFF.

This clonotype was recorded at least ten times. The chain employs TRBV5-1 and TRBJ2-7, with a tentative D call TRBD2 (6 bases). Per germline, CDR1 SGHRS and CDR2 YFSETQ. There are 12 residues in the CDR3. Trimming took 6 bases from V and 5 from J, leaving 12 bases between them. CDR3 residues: CASIGGTHEQYF. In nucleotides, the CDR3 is TGCGCCAGCATCGGGGGTACCCACGAGCAGTACTTC. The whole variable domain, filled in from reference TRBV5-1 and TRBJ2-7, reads KAGVTQTPRYLIKTRGQQVTLSCSPISGHRSVSWYQQTPGQGLQFLFEYFSETQRNKGNFPGRFSGRQFSNSRSEMNVSTLELGDSALYLCASIGGTHEQYFGPGTRLTVT.

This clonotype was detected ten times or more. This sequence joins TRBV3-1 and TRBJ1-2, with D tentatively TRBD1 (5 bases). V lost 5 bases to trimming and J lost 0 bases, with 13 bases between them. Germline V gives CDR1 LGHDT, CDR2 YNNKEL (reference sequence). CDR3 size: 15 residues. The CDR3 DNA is TGTGCCAGCAGCTATAGACAGCGCCCTAACTATGGCTACACCTTC. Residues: CASSYRQRPNYGYTF.

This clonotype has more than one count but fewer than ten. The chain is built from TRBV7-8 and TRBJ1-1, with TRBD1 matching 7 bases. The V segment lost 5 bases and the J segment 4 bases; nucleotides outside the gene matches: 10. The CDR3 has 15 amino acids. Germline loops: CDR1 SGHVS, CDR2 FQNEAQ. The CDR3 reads CASSPDRAVGTEAFF. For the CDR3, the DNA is TGTGCCAGCAGCCCCGACAGGGCCGTCGGCACTGAAGCTTTCTTT.

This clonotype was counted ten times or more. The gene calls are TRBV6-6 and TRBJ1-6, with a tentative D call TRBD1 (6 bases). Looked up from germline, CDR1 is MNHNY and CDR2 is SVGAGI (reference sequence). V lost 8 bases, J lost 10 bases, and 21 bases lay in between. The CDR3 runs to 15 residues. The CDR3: CASSLNAQGASPLHF. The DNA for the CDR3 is TGTGCCAGCTCTTTGAACGCACAGGGAGCCTCACCCCTCCACTTT.

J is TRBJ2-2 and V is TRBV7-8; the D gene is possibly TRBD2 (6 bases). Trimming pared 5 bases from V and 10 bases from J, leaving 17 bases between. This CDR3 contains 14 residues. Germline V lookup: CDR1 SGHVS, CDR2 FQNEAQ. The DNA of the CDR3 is TGTGCCAGCAGCCGGGACTTACCTAAAAAGGAGCTGTTTTTT. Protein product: CASSRDLPKKELFF.

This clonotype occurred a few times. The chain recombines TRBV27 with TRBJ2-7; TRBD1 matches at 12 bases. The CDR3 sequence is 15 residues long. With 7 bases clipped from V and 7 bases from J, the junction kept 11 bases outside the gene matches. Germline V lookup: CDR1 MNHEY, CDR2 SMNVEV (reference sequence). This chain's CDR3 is CASTPSGQGAREQYF. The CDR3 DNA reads TGTGCCAGCACCCCTTCGGGACAGGGGGCGAGGGAGCAGTACTTC.

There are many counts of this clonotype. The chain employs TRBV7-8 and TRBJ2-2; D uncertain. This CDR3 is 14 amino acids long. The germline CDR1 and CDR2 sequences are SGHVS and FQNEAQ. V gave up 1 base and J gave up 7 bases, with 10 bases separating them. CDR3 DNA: TGTGCCAGCAGCTTAGTAAGGACCTACGGGGAGCTGTTTTTT. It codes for CASSLVRTYGELFF.

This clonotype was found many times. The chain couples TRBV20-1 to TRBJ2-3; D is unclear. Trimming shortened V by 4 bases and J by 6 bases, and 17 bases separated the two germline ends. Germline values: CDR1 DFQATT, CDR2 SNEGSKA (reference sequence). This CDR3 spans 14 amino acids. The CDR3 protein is CSAKINRRGDTQYF. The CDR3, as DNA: TGCAGTGCTAAAATCAATAGGAGAGGCGATACGCAGTATTTT.

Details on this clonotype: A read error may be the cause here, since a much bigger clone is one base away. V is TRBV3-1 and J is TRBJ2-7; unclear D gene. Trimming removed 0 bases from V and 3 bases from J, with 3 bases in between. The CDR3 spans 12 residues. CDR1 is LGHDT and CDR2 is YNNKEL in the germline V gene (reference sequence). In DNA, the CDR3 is TGTGCCAGCAGCCAAGAAAGCTACGAGCAGTACTTC. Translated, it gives CASSQESYEQYF.

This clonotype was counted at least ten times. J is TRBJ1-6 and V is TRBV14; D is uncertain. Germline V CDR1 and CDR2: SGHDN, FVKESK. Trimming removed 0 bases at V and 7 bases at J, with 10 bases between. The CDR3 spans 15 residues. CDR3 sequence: CASSQDGRQNSPLHF. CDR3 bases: TGTGCCAGCAGCCAAGATGGGAGACAAAATTCACCCCTCCACTTT. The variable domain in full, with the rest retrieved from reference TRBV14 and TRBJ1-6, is EAGVTQFPSHSVIEKGQTVTLRCDPISGHDNLYWYRRVMGKEIKFLLHFVKESKQDESGMPNNRFLAERTGGTYSTLKVQPAELEDSGVYFCASSQDGRQNSPLHFGNGTRLTVT.

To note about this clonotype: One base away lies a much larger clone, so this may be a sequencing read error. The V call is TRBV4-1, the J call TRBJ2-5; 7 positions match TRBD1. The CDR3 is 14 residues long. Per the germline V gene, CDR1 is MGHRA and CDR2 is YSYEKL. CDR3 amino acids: CASSRDSLQETHYF. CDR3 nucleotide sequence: TGCGCCAGCAGCCGGGACAGTCTACAAGAGACCCATTACTTC.

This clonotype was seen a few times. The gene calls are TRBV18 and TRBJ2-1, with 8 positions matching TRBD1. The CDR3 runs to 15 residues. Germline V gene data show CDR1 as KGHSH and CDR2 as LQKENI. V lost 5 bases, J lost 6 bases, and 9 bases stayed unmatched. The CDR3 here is CASSFRTGTGNEQFF. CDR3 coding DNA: TGTGCCAGCTCATTTAGGACAGGGACTGGCAATGAGCAGTTCTTC. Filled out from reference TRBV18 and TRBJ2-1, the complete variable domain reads NAGVMQNPRHLVRRRGQEARLRCSPMKGHSHVYWYRQLPEEGLKFMVYLQKENIIDESGMPKERFSAEFPKEGPSILRIQQVVRGDSAAYFCASSFRTGTGNEQFFGPGTRLTVL.

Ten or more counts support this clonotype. CDR3 DNA: TGTGCCAGCAGCGTAAGACAGAACTCTAATTCACCCCTCCACTTT. Translating gives CASSVRQNSNSPLHF. The chain joins TRBV7-2 to TRBJ1-6, with D possibly being TRBD1 (5 bases). From germline, CDR1 is SGHTA and CDR2 FQGNSA. V dropped 5 bases and J dropped 6 bases, with 14 bases sitting between them. The CDR3 is 15 residues long. Combining the CDR3 with reference TRBV7-2 and TRBJ1-6 gives the whole variable domain GAGVSQSPSNKVTEKGKDVELRCDPISGHTALYWYRQSLGQGLEFLIYFQGNSAPDKSGLPSDRFSAERTGGSVSTLTIQRTQQEDSAVYLCASSVRQNSNSPLHFGNGTRLTVT.

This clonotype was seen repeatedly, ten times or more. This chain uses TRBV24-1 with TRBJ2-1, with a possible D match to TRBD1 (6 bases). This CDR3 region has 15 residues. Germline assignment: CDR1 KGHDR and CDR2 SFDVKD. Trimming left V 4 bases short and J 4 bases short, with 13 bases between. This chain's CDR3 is CATSDPKQGYNEQFF. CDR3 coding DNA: TGTGCCACCAGTGACCCTAAACAGGGTTACAATGAGCAGTTCTTC.

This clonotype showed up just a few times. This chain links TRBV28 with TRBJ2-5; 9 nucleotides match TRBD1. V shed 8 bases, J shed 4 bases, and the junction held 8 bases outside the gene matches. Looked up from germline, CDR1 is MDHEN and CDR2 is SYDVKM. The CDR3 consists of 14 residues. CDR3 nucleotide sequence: TGTGCCAGCGGGTTAACAGGGGGCCGAGAGACCCAGTACTTC. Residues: CASGLTGGRETQYF.

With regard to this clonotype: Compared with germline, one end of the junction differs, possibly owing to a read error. This CDR3 reads CASSLGGGGTGEHLF. As DNA, the CDR3 is TGTGCCAGCAGCTTAGGAGGGGGAGGGACGGGTGAGCATCTCTTC. The chain links TRBV7-6 to TRBJ2-1, with a possible D match to TRBD2 (7 bases). CDR3 size: 15 residues. Per the germline V gene, CDR1 is SGHVS and CDR2 is FNYEAQ.

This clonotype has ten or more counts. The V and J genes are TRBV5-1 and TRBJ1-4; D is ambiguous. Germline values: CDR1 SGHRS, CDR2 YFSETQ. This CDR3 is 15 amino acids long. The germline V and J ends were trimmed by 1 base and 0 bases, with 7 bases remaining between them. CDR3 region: CASSLNPATNEKLFF. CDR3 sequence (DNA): TGCGCCAGCAGCTTGAATCCTGCAACTAATGAAAAACTGTTTTTT.

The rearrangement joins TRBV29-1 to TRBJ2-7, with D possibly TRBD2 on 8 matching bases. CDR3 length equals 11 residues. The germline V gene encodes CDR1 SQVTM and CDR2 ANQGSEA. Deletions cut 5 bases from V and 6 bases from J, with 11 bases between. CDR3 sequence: CSVREGAEQYF. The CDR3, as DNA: TGCAGCGTTCGGGAGGGGGCCGAGCAGTACTTC.

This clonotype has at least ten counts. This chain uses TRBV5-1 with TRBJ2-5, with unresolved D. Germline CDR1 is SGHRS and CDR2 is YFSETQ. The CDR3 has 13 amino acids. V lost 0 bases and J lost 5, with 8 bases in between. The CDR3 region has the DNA TGCGCCAGCAGCTTGGCCCCAGAGGAGACCCAGTACTTC. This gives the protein CASSLAPEETQYF.

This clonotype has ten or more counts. The CDR3 DNA is TGTGCCAGCAGCTTCTTAGGGGACATCCACGAGCAGTACTTC. This gives the protein CASSFLGDIHEQYF. The V call is TRBV5-5, the J call TRBJ2-7; D may be TRBD1 (6 bases). There are 14 residues in the CDR3. V dropped 2 bases and J dropped 5 bases, with 14 bases sitting between them. The germline V gene encodes CDR1 SGHKS and CDR2 YYEKEE (reference sequence).